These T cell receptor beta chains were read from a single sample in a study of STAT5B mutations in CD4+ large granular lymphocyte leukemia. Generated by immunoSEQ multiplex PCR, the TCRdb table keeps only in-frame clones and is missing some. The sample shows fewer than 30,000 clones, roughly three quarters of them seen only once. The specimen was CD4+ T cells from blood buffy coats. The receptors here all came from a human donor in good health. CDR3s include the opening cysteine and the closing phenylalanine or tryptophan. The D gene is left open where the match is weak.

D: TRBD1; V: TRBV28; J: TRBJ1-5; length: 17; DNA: TGTGCCAGCAGTCCCCCCCGACAGGGGAGTAGCAATCAGCCCCAGCATTTT; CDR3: CASSPPRQGSSNQPQHF
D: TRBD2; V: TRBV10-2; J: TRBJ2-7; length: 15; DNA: TGCGCCAGCAGTGAGACATGGCTAGCGGGAGAAGAGCAGTACTTC; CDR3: CASSETWLAGEEQYF
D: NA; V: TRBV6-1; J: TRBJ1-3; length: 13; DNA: TGTGCCAGTAGACAGATCTCTGGAAACACCATATATTTT; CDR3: CASRQISGNTIYF
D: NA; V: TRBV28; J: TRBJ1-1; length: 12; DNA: TGTGCCATTTGGGACTCGAACACTGAAGCTTTCTTT; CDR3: CAIWDSNTEAFF
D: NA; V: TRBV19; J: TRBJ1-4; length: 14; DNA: TGTGCCAGTAGTATCATGGGAAAGAGGGAAAAACTGTTTTTT; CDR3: CASSIMGKREKLFF
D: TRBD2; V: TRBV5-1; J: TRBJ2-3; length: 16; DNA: TGCGCCAGCAGCGCGGGACTAGCGGGGGGGGGTGATACGCAGTATTTT; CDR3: CASSAGLAGGGDTQYF
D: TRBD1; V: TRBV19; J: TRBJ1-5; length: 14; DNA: TGTGCCAGTAACCGGGACAGTTCTAATCAGCCCCAGCATTTT; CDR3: CASNRDSSNQPQHF
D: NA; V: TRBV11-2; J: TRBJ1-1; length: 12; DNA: TGTGCCAGCAGCCCGGGACAATTTGAAGCTTTCTTT; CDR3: CASSPGQFEAFF
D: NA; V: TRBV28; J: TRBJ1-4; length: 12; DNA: TGTGCCAGCAGCCCGTCGGGCGAAAAACTGTTTTTT; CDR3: CASSPSGEKLFF
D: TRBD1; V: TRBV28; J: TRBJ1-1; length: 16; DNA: TGTGCCAGCAGGTCCCGGGACAGGGATTTGAACACTGAAGCTTTCTTT; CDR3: CASRSRDRDLNTEAFF
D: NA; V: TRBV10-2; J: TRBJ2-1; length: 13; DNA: TGCGCCGGACGGGATCTAGCGAACAATGAGCAGTTCTTC; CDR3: CAGRDLANNEQFF
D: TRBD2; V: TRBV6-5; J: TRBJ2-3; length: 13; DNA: TGTGCCAGCAGTTCCGGGACTAGCAATACGCAGTATTTT; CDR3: CASSSGTSNTQYF
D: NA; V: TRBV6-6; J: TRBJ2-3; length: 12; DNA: TGTGCCAGCAGTTCGCTAGGGGATACGCAGTATTTT; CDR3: CASSSLGDTQYF
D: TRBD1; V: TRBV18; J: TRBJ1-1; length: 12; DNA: TGTGCCAGCTCCGGGACAGTAACTGAAGCTTTCTTT; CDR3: CASSGTVTEAFF
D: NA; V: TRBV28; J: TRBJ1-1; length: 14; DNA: TGTGCCAGCAGTAGGGGGACGGGAAACACTGAAGCTTTCTTT; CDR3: CASSRGTGNTEAFF